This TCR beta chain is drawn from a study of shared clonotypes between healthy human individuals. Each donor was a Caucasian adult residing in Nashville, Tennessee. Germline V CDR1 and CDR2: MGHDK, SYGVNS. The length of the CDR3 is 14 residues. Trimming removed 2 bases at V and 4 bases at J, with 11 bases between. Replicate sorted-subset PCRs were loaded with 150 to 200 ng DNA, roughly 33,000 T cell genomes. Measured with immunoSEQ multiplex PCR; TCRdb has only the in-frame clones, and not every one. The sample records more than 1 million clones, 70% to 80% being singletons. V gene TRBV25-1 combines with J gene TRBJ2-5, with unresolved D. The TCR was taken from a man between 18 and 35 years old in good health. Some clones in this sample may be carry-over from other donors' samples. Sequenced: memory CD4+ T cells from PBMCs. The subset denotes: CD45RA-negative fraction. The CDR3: CASSEASPAETQYF. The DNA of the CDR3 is TGTGCCAGCAGTGAAGCCTCACCGGCAGAGACCCAGTACTTC.